The 17 T cell receptor beta chains given below trace back to one sample, sequenced in a study of T cell repertoires in cytomegalovirus infection. TCRdb reprocessed the reads via MiXCR and lists one record per CDR3 protein. The sample has over 300,000 distinct CDR3 sequences, 8% to 9.5% seen once. Source material: PBMCs. The receptors were gathered from a human donor in good health (CMV status not recorded). Some clones in this sample may be carry-over from other donors' samples.

This clonotype has just a few counts. The chain uses TRBV10-3 and TRBJ1-1; D not resolved. The CDR3 has 17 residues. Trimming took off 0 bases at V and 2 bases at J, with 16 bases between the two ends. CDR1 is ENHRY and CDR2 is SYGVKD in the germline V gene. CDR3 coding DNA: TGTGCCATCAGTGAGTCGAAATCAGAAACATTTAACACTGAAGCTTTCTTT. It translates to CAISESKSETFNTEAFF.

The chain employs TRBV12-3 or TRBV12-4 and TRBJ2-2, with D possibly TRBD2 on 6 matching bases. The length of the CDR3 is 13 residues. V lost 7 bases and J 7 bases, leaving 13 bases between the germline ends. CDR3 DNA: TGTGCCAGCACGCCGGGAGTGGGCGGGGAGCTGTTTTTT. It codes for CASTPGVGGELFF.

Many counts were recorded for this clonotype. The chain combines TRBV7-2 with TRBJ1-5; the match to TRBD1 covers 7 bases. Per germline, CDR1 SGHTA and CDR2 FQGNSA. The CDR3 sequence is 15 residues long. Trimming cost V 3 bases and J 3 bases; bases outside gene matches: 5. In nucleotides, the CDR3 is TGTGCCAGCAGCTTGGGACAGCCTTCCAATCAGCCCCAGCATTTT. Residues: CASSLGQPSNQPQHF.

The chain recombines TRBV19 with TRBJ2-3, with D hard to call. Trimming stripped 10 bases from V and 3 bases from J, with 17 bases between. The germline gives CDR1 LNHDA, CDR2 SQIVND (reference sequence). This CDR3 has 14 amino acids. In DNA form, the CDR3 reads TGTGCCACAACCCAGGCACCCTTAACAGATACGCAGTATTTT. Amino acids: CATTQAPLTDTQYF.

This clonotype was recorded a few times. The rearrangement joins TRBV12-3 or TRBV12-4 to TRBJ2-1, with D tentatively TRBD1 (5 bases). CDR3 length: 11 amino acids. DNA of the CDR3: TGTGGGGTAGGGGATTACAATGAGCAGTTCTTC. Amino acids: CGVGDYNEQFF.

As for this clonotype: This may come from a read error, since a much larger clone is one base off. In DNA form, the CDR3 reads TGTGCCAGCAGCTTGGGAGCGGGGGCCAACGATGAGCAGTTCTTC. Amino acids: CASSLGAGANDEQFF. The V and J genes are TRBV11-3 and TRBJ2-1; 8 bases are shared with TRBD2. Germline V gene lookup returns CDR1 SGHNT and CDR2 YENEEA. The trim removed 3 bases at V and 8 bases at J, leaving 9 bases unmatched. The CDR3 runs 15 residues.

The chain uses TRBV7-2 and TRBJ1-2, with a possible D match to TRBD1 (6 bases). V was cut by 2 bases and J by 4 bases, with 20 bases left in between. The length of the CDR3 is 17 residues. CDR1 and CDR2 from the germline V gene are SGHTA and FQGNSA. The CDR3 here is CASSLFEGDWGVYGYTF. CDR3 in DNA: TGTGCCAGCAGCTTATTCGAGGGGGACTGGGGGGTCTATGGCTACACCTTC.

At least ten counts were recorded for this clonotype. The chain employs TRBV7-2 and TRBJ2-1; D is ambiguous. V lost 4 bases and J 4 bases, leaving 11 bases between the germline ends. This CDR3 is built from 14 residues. In germline, CDR1 is SGHTA, CDR2 FQGNSA. The CDR3 is CASSSQQVYNEQFF. DNA for the CDR3: TGTGCCAGCAGCTCCCAACAAGTTTACAATGAGCAGTTCTTC. Drawing the rest from reference TRBV7-2 and TRBJ2-1, the complete variable domain is GAGVSQSPSNKVTEKGKDVELRCDPISGHTALYWYRQSLGQGLEFLIYFQGNSAPDKSGLPSDRFSAERTGGSVSTLTIQRTQQEDSAVYLCASSSQQVYNEQFFGPGTRLTVL.

In its sample, this clonotype was seen many times. The chain uses TRBV11-3 and TRBJ2-1; D ambiguous. The ends were cut back, 0 bases at V and 7 bases at J, with 4 bases in the middle. Per germline, CDR1 SGHNT and CDR2 YENEEA. This CDR3 spans 12 amino acids. Here the CDR3 DNA reads TGTGCCAGCAGCTTAGATGTAAATGAGCAGTTCTTC. Protein: CASSLDVNEQFF.

The chain couples TRBV7-2 to TRBJ2-3; D not certain. The CDR3 loop spans 14 amino acids. Trimming pared 5 bases from V and 4 bases from J, leaving 13 bases between. CDR1 and CDR2 (germline): SGHTA, FQGNSA. The CDR3 protein is CASSLHPAPDTQYF. The CDR3 coding sequence is TGTGCCAGCAGCCTACACCCCGCCCCAGATACGCAGTATTTT.

In this sample, this clonotype turned up once. The V and J genes are TRBV27 and TRBJ1-1; D is possibly TRBD1 (6 bases). Trimming removed 3 bases from V and 3 bases from J, with 26 bases in between. This CDR3 has 19 residues. Germline-derived CDR1 and CDR2 are MNHEY and SMNVEV (reference sequence). The DNA for the CDR3 is TGTGCCAGCAGTTTTTGGGGGAATACATTTGGGGGGCCCGACACTGAAGCTTTCTTT. Translating it yields CASSFWGNTFGGPDTEAFF.

This clonotype was seen more than once but under ten times. The chain carries TRBV20-1 and TRBJ2-1; D is uncertain. The CDR3 loop spans 15 amino acids. The germline V and J ends were trimmed by 6 bases and 0 bases, with 15 bases remaining between them. CDR1 and CDR2 from the germline V gene are DFQATT and SNEGSKA (reference sequence). The CDR3 protein is CSARTRQSSYNEQFF. The CDR3 bases are TGCAGTGCCCGGACCCGCCAGAGCTCCTACAATGAGCAGTTCTTC.

This clonotype was picked up a small number of times. The chain combines TRBV7-2 with TRBJ2-2; 7 bases are shared with TRBD2. With V trimmed by 2 bases and J by 8 bases, 2 bases remained unmatched. Per germline, CDR1 SGHTA and CDR2 FQGNSA. The CDR3 runs to 13 residues. CDR3 amino acids: CASSLFSGGELFF. CDR3 in DNA: TGTGCCAGCAGCTTATTTAGCGGGGGGGAGCTGTTTTTT.

This clonotype has at least ten counts. DNA of the CDR3: TGTGCCAGCAGCCCCCCCGGCGGGGGCTATGGCTACACCTTC. It codes for CASSPPGGGYGYTF. This rearrangement joins TRBV7-2 to TRBJ1-2, with D tentatively TRBD1 (5 bases). The CDR3 has 14 amino acids. Trimming removed 5 bases from V and 4 bases from J, with 14 bases in between. Germline CDR1 and CDR2: SGHTA and FQGNSA.

This clonotype was detected only a few times. The chain joins TRBV19 to TRBJ1-1; no clear D. V lost 2 bases to trimming and J lost 4 bases, with 8 bases between them. CDR1 and CDR2 (germline): LNHDA, SQIVND (reference sequence). This CDR3 region has 13 residues. CDR3 DNA sequence: TGTGCCAGTAGTATAAATACGGCCACTGAAGCTTTCTTT. As protein: CASSINTATEAFF.

The chain links TRBV14 to TRBJ1-4; possibly TRBD1 for D (5 bases). This CDR3 has 13 residues. CDR1 is SGHDN, CDR2 FVKESK, per germline. Trimming left V 6 bases short and J 8 bases short, with 13 bases between. The CDR3: CASRDTGGEKLFF. The CDR3 nucleotides are TGTGCCAGCAGGGACACTGGCGGGGAAAAACTGTTTTTT.

V is TRBV19 and J is TRBJ1-1; the D is unclear. Trimming shortened V by 3 bases and J by 4 bases, and 12 bases separated the two germline ends. The CDR3 spans 14 residues. CDR1 and CDR2 from the germline V gene are LNHDA and SQIVND (reference sequence). This CDR3 is CASSIAGMITEAFF. As DNA, the CDR3 is TGTGCCAGTAGTATCGCGGGGATGATCACTGAAGCTTTCTTT.